This T cell receptor beta chain was recorded in a study of T cells in Graves' hyperthyroidism and ophthalmopathy. General observations from the study: Among thyroid clonotypes expanded above 0.001, most also appeared in blood. Ophthalmopathy was predicted by the model a median of 6.5 months ahead of onset.

Exclusion of patients followed from uncontrolled infection, other autoimmune disease, pregnancy or lactation. This clonotype is a singleton in its sample. No antigen is known for it. The CDR3 length is 13 residues. Trimming pared 7 bases from V and 1 base from J, leaving 11 bases between. Researchers took RNA transcripts and amplified the TCR beta CDR3 regions from them. The HTBI primer set was used in a first-round RT-PCR of the TCR CDR3. MiXCR, applied by TCRdb to the multiplex PCR reads, yields one record per CDR3 protein. The table lists 410,000 or so distinct CDR3 sequences, roughly 14% of them singletons, with around 13% in the top ten.

V usage is TRBV12-3 or TRBV12-4 and J usage is TRBJ2-7; D remains ambiguous. The sample was blood. This sequence was found in a man aged 18 to 30 with Graves' ophthalmopathy. CDR3: CASTIDTSYEQYF. CDR3 DNA: TGTGCCAGCACTATAGACACTTCCTACGAGCAGTACTTC.